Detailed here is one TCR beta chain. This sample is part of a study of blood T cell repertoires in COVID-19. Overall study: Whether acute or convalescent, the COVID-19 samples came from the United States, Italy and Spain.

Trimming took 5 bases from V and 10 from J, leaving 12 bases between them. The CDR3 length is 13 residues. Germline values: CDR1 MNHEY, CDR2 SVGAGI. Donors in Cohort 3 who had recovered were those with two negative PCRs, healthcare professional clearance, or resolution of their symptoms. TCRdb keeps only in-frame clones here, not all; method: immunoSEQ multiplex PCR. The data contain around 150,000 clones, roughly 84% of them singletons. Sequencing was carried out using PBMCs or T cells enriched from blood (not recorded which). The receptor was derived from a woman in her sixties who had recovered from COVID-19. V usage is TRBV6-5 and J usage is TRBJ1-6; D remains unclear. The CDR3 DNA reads TGTGCCAGCAGTAGCGGATATACCTCACCCCTCCACTTT. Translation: CASSSGYTSPLHF.